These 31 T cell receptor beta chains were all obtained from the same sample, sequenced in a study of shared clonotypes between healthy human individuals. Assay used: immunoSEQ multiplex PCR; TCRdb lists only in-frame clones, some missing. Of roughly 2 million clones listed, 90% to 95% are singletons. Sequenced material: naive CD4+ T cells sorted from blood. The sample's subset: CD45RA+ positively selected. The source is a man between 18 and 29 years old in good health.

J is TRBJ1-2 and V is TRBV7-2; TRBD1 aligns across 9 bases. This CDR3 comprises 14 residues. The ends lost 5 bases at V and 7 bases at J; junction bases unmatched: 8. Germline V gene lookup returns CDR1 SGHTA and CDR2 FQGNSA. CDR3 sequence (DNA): TGTGCCAGCAGCCCAGGACAGGGGACCTTTGGCTACACCTTC. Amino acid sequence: CASSPGQGTFGYTF.

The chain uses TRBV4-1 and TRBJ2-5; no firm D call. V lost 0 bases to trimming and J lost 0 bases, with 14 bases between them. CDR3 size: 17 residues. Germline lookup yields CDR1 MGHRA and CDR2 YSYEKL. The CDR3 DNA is TGCGCCAGCAGCCAAGAGATCGTGCTAGAGTACCAAGAGACCCAGTACTTC. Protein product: CASSQEIVLEYQETQYF.

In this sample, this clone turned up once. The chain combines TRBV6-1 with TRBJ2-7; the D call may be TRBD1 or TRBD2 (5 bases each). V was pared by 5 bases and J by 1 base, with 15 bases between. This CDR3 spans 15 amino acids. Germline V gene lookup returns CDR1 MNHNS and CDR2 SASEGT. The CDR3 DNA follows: TGTGCCAGCAGTCGAAGGGACGGGGAATCCTACGAGCAGTACTTC. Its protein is CASSRRDGESYEQYF.

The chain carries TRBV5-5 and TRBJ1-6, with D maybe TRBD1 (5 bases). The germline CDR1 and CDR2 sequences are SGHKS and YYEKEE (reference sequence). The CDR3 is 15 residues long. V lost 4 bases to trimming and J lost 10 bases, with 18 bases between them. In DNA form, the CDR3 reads TGTGCCAGCAGCGGCTACCCGGGACGTGAGTCACCCCTCCACTTT. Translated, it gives CASSGYPGRESPLHF. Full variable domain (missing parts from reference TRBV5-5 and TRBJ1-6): DAGVTQSPTHLIKTRGQQVTLRCSPISGHKSVSWYQQVLGQGPQFIFQYYEKEERGRGNFPDRFSARQFPNYSSELNVNALLLGDSALYLCASSGYPGRESPLHFGNGTRLTVT.

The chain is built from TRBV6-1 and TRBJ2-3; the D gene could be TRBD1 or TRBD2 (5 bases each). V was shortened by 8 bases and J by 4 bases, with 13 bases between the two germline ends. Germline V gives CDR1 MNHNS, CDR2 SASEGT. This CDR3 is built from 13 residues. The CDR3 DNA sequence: TGTGCCAGCGAGGGACCGCGGGCAGATACGCAGTATTTT. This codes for CASEGPRADTQYF.

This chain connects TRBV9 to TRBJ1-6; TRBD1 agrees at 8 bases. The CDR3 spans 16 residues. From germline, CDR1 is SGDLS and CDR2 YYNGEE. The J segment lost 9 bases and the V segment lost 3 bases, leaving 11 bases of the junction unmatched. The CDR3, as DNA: TGTGCCAGCAGCGCCGCAGGGGGCCAGGGAATTTCACCCCTCCACTTT. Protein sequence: CASSAAGGQGISPLHF.

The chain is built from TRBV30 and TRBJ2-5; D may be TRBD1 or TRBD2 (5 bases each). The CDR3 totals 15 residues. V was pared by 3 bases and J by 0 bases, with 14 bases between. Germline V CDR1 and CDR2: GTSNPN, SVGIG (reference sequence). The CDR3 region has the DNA TGTGCCTGGAGAGTAGGGACCGTGTACCAAGAGACCCAGTACTTC. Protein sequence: CAWRVGTVYQETQYF.

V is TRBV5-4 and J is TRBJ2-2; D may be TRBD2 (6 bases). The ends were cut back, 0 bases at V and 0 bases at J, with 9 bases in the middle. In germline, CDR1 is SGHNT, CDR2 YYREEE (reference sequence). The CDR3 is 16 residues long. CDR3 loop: CASSLGGLTNTGELFF. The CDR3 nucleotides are TGTGCCAGCAGCTTGGGGGGACTGACGAACACCGGGGAGCTGTTTTTT.

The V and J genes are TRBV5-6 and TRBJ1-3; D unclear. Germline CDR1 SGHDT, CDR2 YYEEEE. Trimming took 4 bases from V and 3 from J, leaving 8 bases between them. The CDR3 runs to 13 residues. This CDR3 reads CASSPYDGNTIYF. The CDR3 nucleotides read TGTGCCAGCAGCCCGTATGATGGAAACACCATATATTTT. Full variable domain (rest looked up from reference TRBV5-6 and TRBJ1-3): DAGVTQSPTHLIKTRGQQVTLRCSPKSGHDTVSWYQQALGQGPQFIFQYYEEEERQRGNFPDRFSGHQFPNYSSELNVNALLLGDSALYLCASSPYDGNTIYFGEGSWLTVV.

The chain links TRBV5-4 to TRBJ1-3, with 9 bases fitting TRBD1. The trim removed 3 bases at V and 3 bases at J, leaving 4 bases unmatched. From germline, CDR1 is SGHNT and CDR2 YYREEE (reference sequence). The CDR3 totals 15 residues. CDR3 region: CASSSTGGGGNTIYF. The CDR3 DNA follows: TGTGCCAGCAGCTCGACAGGGGGTGGTGGAAACACCATATATTTT.

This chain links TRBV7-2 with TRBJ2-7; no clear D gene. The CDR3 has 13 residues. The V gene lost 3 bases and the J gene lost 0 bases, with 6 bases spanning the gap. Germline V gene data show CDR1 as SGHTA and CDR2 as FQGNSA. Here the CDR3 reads CASSLLLSYEQYF. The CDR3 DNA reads TGTGCCAGCAGCTTGCTGCTCTCCTACGAGCAGTACTTC.

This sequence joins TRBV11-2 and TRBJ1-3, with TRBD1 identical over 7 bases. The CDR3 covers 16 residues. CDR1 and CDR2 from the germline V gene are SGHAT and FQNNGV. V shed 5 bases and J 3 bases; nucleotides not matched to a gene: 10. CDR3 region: CASSKLDRVHGNTIYF. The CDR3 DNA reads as TGTGCCAGCAGCAAACTAGACAGGGTACATGGAAACACCATATATTTT. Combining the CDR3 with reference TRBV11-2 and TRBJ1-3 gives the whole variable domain EAGVAQSPRYKIIEKRQSVAFWCNPISGHATLYWYQQILGQGPKLLIQFQNNGVVDDSQLPKDRFSAERLKGVDSTLKIQPAKLEDSAVYLCASSKLDRVHGNTIYFGEGSWLTVV.

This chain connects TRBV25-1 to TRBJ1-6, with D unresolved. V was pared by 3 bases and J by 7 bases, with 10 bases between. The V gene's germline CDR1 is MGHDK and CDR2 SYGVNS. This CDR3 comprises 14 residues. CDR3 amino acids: CASSDPQTNSPLHF. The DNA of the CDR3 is TGTGCCAGCAGTGACCCGCAGACGAATTCACCCCTCCACTTT.

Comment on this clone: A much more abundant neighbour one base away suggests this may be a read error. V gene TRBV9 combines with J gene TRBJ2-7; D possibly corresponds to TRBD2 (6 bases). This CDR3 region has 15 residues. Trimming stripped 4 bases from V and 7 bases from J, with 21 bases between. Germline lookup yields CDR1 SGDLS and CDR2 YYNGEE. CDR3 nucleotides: TGTGCCAGCAGCCCCCCTCCGGCAGGGACTGGGGAGCAGTACTTC. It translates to CASSPPPAGTGEQYF. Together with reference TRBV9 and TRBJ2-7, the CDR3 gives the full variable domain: DSGVTQTPKHLITATGQRVTLRCSPRSGDLSVYWYQQSLDQGLQFLIQYYNGEERAKGNILERFSAQQFPDLHSELNLSSLELGDSALYFCASSPPPAGTGEQYFGPGTRLTVT.

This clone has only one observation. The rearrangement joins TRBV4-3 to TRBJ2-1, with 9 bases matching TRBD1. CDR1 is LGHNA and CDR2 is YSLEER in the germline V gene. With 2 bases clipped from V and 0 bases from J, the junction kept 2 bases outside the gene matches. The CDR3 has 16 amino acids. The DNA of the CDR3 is TGCGCCAGCAGCCAAAGACAGGGGGGCTCCTACAATGAGCAGTTCTTC. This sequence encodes CASSQRQGGSYNEQFF.

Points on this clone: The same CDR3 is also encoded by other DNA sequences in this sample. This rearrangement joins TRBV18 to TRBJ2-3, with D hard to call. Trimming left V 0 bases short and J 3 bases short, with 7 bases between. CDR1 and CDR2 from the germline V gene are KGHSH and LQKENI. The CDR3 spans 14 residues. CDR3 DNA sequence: TGTGCCAGCTCACCACCGGTGCGAACAGATACGCAGTATTTT. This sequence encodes CASSPPVRTDTQYF.

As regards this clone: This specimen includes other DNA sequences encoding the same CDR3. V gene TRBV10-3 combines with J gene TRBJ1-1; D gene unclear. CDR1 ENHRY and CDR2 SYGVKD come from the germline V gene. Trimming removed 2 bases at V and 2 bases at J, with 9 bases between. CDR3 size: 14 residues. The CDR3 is CAISEGVGNTEAFF. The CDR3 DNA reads TGTGCCATCAGTGAGGGTGTGGGTAACACTGAAGCTTTCTTT.

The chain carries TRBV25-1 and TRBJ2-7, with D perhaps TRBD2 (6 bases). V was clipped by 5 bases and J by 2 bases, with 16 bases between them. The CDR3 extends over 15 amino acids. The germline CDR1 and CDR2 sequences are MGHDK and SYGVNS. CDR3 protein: CASSQVGGNTYEQYF. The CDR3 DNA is TGTGCCAGCAGTCAAGTTGGAGGGAATACCTACGAGCAGTACTTC.

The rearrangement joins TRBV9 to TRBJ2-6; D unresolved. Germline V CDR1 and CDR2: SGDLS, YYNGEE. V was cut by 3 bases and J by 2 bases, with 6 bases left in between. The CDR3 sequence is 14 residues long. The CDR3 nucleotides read TGTGCCAGCAGCGAGAGGCCTGGGGCCAACGTCCTGACTTTC. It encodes CASSERPGANVLTF.

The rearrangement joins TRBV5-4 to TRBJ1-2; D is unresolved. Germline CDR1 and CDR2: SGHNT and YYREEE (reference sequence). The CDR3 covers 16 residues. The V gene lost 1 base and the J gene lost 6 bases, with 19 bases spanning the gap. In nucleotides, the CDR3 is TGTGCCAGCAGCTTGATCGGGGTGGGCGGATCGGATGGCTACACCTTC. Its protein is CASSLIGVGGSDGYTF.

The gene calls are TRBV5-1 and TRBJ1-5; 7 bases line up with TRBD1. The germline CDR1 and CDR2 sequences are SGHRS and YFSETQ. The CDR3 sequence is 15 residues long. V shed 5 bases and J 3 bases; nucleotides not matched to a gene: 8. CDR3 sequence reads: CASSQQGLPNQPQHF. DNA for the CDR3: TGCGCCAGCAGTCAACAGGGGCTCCCCAATCAGCCCCAGCATTTT. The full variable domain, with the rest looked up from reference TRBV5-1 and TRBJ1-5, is KAGVTQTPRYLIKTRGQQVTLSCSPISGHRSVSWYQQTPGQGLQFLFEYFSETQRNKGNFPGRFSGRQFSNSRSEMNVSTLELGDSALYLCASSQQGLPNQPQHFGDGTRLSIL.

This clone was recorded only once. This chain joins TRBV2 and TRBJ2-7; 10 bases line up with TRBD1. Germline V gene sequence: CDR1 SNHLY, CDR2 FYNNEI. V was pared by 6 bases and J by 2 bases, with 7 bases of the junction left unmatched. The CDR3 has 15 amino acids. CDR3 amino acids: CASRSGQGNPYEQYF. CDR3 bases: TGTGCCAGCAGATCGGGACAGGGGAACCCCTACGAGCAGTACTTC.

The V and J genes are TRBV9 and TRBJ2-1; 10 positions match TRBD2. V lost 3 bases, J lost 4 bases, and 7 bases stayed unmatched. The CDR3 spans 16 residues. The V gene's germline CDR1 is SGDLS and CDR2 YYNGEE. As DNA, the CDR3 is TGTGCCAGCAGCGCCCAGACTAGCGGGCCGTACAATGAGCAGTTCTTC. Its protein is CASSAQTSGPYNEQFF.

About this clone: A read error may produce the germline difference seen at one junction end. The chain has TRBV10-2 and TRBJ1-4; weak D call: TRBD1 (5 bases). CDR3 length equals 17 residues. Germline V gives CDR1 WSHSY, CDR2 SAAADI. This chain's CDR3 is CASSATFTGTTSEKLFF. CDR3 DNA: TGCGCCAGCAGCGCAACTTTTACCGGGACGACTAGTGAAAAACTGTTTTTT.

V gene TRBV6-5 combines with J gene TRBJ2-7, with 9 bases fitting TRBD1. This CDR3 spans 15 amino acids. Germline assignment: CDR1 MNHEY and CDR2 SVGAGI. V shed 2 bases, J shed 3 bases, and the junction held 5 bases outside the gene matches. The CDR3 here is CASSYGDRVIYEQYF. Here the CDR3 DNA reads TGTGCCAGCAGTTACGGGGACAGGGTAATCTACGAGCAGTACTTC.

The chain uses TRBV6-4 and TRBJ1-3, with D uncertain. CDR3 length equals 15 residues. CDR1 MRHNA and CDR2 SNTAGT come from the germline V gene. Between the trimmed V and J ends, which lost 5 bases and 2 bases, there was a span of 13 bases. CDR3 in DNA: TGTGCCAGCAGTTTGTCAGCGGGGACTGGAAACACCATATATTTT. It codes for CASSLSAGTGNTIYF.

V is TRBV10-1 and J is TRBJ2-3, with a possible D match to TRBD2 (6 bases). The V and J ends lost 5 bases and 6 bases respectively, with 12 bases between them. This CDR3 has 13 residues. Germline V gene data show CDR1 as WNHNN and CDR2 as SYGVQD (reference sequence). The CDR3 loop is CASSSGLLDTQYF. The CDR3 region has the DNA TGCGCCAGCAGTTCTGGACTATTGGATACGCAGTATTTT.

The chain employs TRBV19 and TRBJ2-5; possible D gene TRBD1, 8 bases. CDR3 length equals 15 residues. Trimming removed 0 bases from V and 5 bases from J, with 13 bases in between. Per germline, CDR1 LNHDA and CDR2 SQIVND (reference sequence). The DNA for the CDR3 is TGTGCCAGTAGTATAGATGGACAGGGAGGGGAGACCCAGTACTTC. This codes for CASSIDGQGGETQYF.

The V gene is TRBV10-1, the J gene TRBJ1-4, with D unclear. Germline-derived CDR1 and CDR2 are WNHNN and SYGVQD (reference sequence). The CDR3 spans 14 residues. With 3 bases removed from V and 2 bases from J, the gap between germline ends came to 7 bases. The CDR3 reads CASSDGTTNEKLFF. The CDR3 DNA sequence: TGCGCCAGCAGTGACGGCACTACTAATGAAAAACTGTTTTTT.

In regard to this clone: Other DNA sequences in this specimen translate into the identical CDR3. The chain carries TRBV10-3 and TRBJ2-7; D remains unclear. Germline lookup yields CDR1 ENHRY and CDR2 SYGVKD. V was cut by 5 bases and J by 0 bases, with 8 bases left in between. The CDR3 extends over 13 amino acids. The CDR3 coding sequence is TGTGCCATCAGTTCAGGTAGCTCCTACGAGCAGTACTTC. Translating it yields CAISSGSSYEQYF.

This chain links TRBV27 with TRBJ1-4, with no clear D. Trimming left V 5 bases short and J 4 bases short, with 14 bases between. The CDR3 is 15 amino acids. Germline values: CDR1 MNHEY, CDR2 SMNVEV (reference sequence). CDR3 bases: TGTGCCAGCAGTCGCCGGACGATCAATAATGAAAAACTGTTTTTT. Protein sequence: CASSRRTINNEKLFF.